The T cell receptor beta chain described here comes from a study of T cell repertoires in cytomegalovirus infection. This clonotype was found a few times. Antigen unknown. Via MiXCR, TCRdb re-called the reads, giving one row per CDR3 protein. The sample shows roughly 500,000 distinct CDR3 sequences, 30% to 40% of them seen only once. Germline lookup yields CDR1 MNHEY and CDR2 SVGEGT. Trimming removed 2 bases from V and 6 bases from J, with 7 bases in between. The CDR3 contains 12 residues. The sample was cultured PBMCs, taken from culture after CMV antigen stimulation. This clonotype was obtained from a human donor in good health (CMV status not recorded). Some clones in this sample may be carry-over from other donors' samples. The rearrangement uses TRBV6-2 or TRBV6-3 and TRBJ1-2; D not resolved. The CDR3 loop reads CASSYGRDGYTF. Here the CDR3 DNA reads TGTGCCAGCAGTTACGGGAGAGATGGCTACACCTTC.